This passage covers 24 T cell receptor beta chains from one sample sequenced in a study of CD8+ T cells in alopecia areata. Following RNA extraction, reverse transcription yielded cDNA that acted as the sequencing template. Some clones are missing from TCRdb's copy, which holds only in-frame ones; the method was immunoSEQ multiplex PCR. The sample carries 150,000 or so clones, around half recorded once. Source: CD8+ T cells sorted from blood, taken at week 0. These receptors all come from a human donor with alopecia areata.

The chain couples TRBV2 to TRBJ2-1, with D unclear. This CDR3 region has 13 residues. V gave up 6 bases and J gave up 0 bases, with 6 bases separating them. CDR1 and CDR2 from the germline V gene are SNHLY and FYNNEI. The DNA for the CDR3 is TGTGCCAGCAGCCAACTCTCCTACAATGAGCAGTTCTTC. Amino acid sequence: CASSQLSYNEQFF.

V usage is TRBV18 and J usage is TRBJ2-7; 10 bases line up with TRBD1. Germline assignment: CDR1 KGHSH and CDR2 LQKENI. The CDR3 loop spans 14 amino acids. With V trimmed by 4 bases and J by 3 bases, 3 bases remained unmatched. CDR3 sequence: CASSLRDRGYEQYF. CDR3 DNA sequence: TGTGCCAGCTCACTCCGGGACAGGGGCTACGAGCAGTACTTC.

V is TRBV6-5 and J is TRBJ2-7, with 8 positions matching TRBD2. This CDR3 is 15 amino acids long. In germline, CDR1 is MNHEY, CDR2 SVGAGI. J gave up 3 bases and V 3 bases, and 7 bases lay outside the gene matches. CDR3 residues: CASSYARGGLYEQYF. CDR3 in DNA: TGTGCCAGCAGTTATGCCCGGGGGGGTCTCTACGAGCAGTACTTC.

The chain joins TRBV10-2 to TRBJ1-5, with 7 bases matching TRBD1. Germline V lookup: CDR1 WSHSY, CDR2 SAAADI. The CDR3 extends over 15 amino acids. V lost 3 bases to trimming and J lost 5 bases; unmatched junction nucleotides: 7. The CDR3 coding sequence is TGCGCCAGCAGTGACGGACAGGCCAGCCATCAGCCCCAGCATTTT. Translating gives CASSDGQASHQPQHF.

The count of this clone is one. This chain links TRBV10-2 with TRBJ2-7, with TRBD1 identical over 9 bases. J gave up 4 bases and V 10 bases, and 5 bases lay outside the gene matches. Germline CDR1 is WSHSY and CDR2 is SAAADI. The CDR3 runs 12 residues. The CDR3, as DNA: TGCGCCACCGGGACAGGGCGATACGAGCAGTACTTC. It specifies CATGTGRYEQYF.

The chain recombines TRBV9 with TRBJ2-3, with no clear D. Trimming pared 0 bases from V and 6 bases from J, leaving 14 bases between. CDR1 is SGDLS and CDR2 is YYNGEE in the germline V gene. CDR3 length equals 15 residues. This chain's CDR3 is CASSVDGSKADTQYF. The CDR3 nucleotides are TGTGCCAGCAGCGTAGATGGTAGCAAGGCGGATACGCAGTATTTT.

The chain employs TRBV15 and TRBJ2-6; D is possibly TRBD1 (5 bases). Trimming left V 5 bases short and J 0 bases short, with 11 bases between. There are 16 residues in the CDR3. Germline V lookup: CDR1 LNHNV, CDR2 YYDKDF (reference sequence). The CDR3 sequence is CATSSGKPSGANVLTF. The CDR3, as DNA: TGTGCCACCAGCTCAGGGAAACCCTCTGGGGCCAACGTCCTGACTTTC.

A few counts support this clone. The chain employs TRBV29-1 and TRBJ1-2; D gene unclear. Germline V gene data show CDR1 as SQVTM and CDR2 as ANQGSEA. The CDR3 runs 15 residues. V lost 3 bases and J 3 bases, leaving 17 bases between the germline ends. The CDR3 DNA follows: TGCAGCGTTGATTTTATCACAGTGGAGCACTATGGCTACACCTTC. Translation: CSVDFITVEHYGYTF.

V usage is TRBV30 and J usage is TRBJ2-7, with D perhaps given as TRBD1 or TRBD2 (7 bases each). V gave up 2 bases and J gave up 4 bases, with 18 bases separating them. The CDR3 covers 15 residues. Germline assignment: CDR1 GTSNPN and CDR2 SVGIG (reference sequence). The CDR3 bases are TGTGCCTGGAGTCAGGGGGGGACAGCCCAATACGAGCAGTACTTC. Its translation is CAWSQGGTAQYEQYF.

This chain connects TRBV5-6 to TRBJ2-1, with TRBD2 as a possible D gene (6 bases). Germline CDR1 and CDR2: SGHDT and YYEEEE. The CDR3 length is 16 residues. V was pared by 4 bases and J by 8 bases, with 22 bases between. CDR3 in amino acids: CASSPIAGNPIDEQFF. The CDR3, as DNA: TGTGCCAGCAGCCCCATCGCGGGGAACCCTATTGATGAGCAGTTCTTC. Together with reference TRBV5-6 and TRBJ2-1, the CDR3 gives the full variable domain: DAGVTQSPTHLIKTRGQQVTLRCSPKSGHDTVSWYQQALGQGPQFIFQYYEEEERQRGNFPDRFSGHQFPNYSSELNVNALLLGDSALYLCASSPIAGNPIDEQFFGPGTRLTVL.

The rearrangement links TRBV9 to TRBJ2-5; TRBD1 matches 7 bases. The CDR3 is 16 residues long. Trimming removed 2 bases from V and 5 bases from J; junction bases left unmatched: 12. Germline CDR1 reads SGDLS; CDR2 reads YYNGEE. CDR3 bases: TGTGCCAGCAGCGTCGGAAATGACAGGGTGCAGGAGACCCAGTACTTC. This translates into CASSVGNDRVQETQYF.

This chain uses TRBV30 with TRBJ2-3; D remains unclear. The CDR3 has 13 amino acids. Trimming pared 2 bases from V and 4 bases from J, leaving 10 bases between. Germline V CDR1 and CDR2: GTSNPN, SVGIG (reference sequence). Here the CDR3 DNA reads TGTGCCTGGAGTATCGTCGGCCCAGATACGCAGTATTTT. It yields the protein CAWSIVGPDTQYF.

The CDR3 DNA follows: TGTGCCAGCAGCCAGGACAGGGGTAGGGAGACCCAGTACTTC. It codes for CASSQDRGRETQYF. The chain has TRBV7-6 and TRBJ2-5; 9 bases agree with TRBD1. V dropped 5 bases and J dropped 5; count of bases not matched to a gene: 6. From germline, CDR1 is SGHVS and CDR2 FNYEAQ. CDR3 length: 14 amino acids.

In this sample, this clone turned up a few times. The chain links TRBV7-6 to TRBJ2-3, with D possibly being TRBD2 (7 bases). There are 17 residues in the CDR3. The V gene lost 2 bases and the J gene lost 6 bases, with 21 bases spanning the gap. Germline CDR1 SGHVS, CDR2 FNYEAQ. Here the CDR3 DNA reads TGTGCCAGCAGCTTATATCGAGTGGAGGGGGGGTATGATACGCAGTATTTT. The encoded protein is CASSLYRVEGGYDTQYF.

This clone has only a few counts. The rearrangement uses TRBV29-1 and TRBJ2-7; D call uncertain. There are 11 residues in the CDR3. Germline V gene data show CDR1 as SQVTM and CDR2 as ANQGSEA. Trimming took off 3 bases at V and 2 bases at J, with 5 bases between the two ends. The CDR3 spells CSVDVAYEQYF. The CDR3 DNA is TGCAGCGTTGATGTAGCCTACGAGCAGTACTTC.

The V and J genes are TRBV29-1 and TRBJ2-7; D remains ambiguous. V dropped 1 base and J dropped 7 bases, with 8 bases sitting between them. The germline CDR1 and CDR2 sequences are SQVTM and ANQGSEA. The CDR3 loop spans 11 amino acids. The CDR3 nucleotides are TGCAGCGTTGAAGGGATAAGGGAGCAGTACTTC. Its translation: CSVEGIREQYF.

V gene TRBV4-3 combines with J gene TRBJ2-1; 7 bases match TRBD1. The CDR3 runs to 14 residues. The germline gives CDR1 LGHNA, CDR2 YSLEER. Trimming removed 1 base from V and 8 bases from J; junction bases left unmatched: 5. In DNA, the CDR3 is TGCGCCAGCAGCCAAGGACAGGGTAGTTATGAGCAGTTCTTC. Protein product: CASSQGQGSYEQFF.

This clone was counted many times. The gene calls are TRBV13 and TRBJ2-1; either TRBD1 or TRBD2 may fit D (6 bases each). In germline, CDR1 is PRHDT, CDR2 FYEKMQ (reference sequence). This CDR3 has 12 residues. V shed 5 bases and J shed 10 bases, with 12 bases lying between them. CDR3 loop: CASSRGLMEQFF. The CDR3 DNA sequence: TGTGCCAGCAGCCGGGGGCTCATGGAGCAGTTCTTC. Full variable domain (outside the CDR3, taken from reference TRBV13 and TRBJ2-1): AAGVIQSPRHLIKEKRETATLKCYPIPRHDTVYWYQQGPGQDPQFLISFYEKMQSDKGSIPDRFSAQQFSDYHSELNMSSLELGDSALYFCASSRGLMEQFFGPGTRLTVL.

In DNA, the CDR3 is TGTGCCAGCAGCCCAGAAGGACAGGGTATAACTGAAGCTTTCTTT. It codes for CASSPEGQGITEAFF. The chain couples TRBV13 to TRBJ1-1; the match to TRBD1 covers 8 bases. The CDR3 is 15 residues long. CDR1 and CDR2 (germline): PRHDT, FYEKMQ (reference sequence). J lost 5 bases, V lost 5 bases, and 10 bases had no gene match.

The chain links TRBV4-3 to TRBJ1-1; D unresolved. The CDR3 has 14 residues. Germline V gives CDR1 LGHNA, CDR2 YSLEER. Trimming took off 0 bases at V and 0 bases at J, with 5 bases between the two ends. The chain's CDR3 is CASSQDRMNTEAFF. The CDR3 DNA follows: TGCGCCAGCAGCCAAGACAGAATGAACACTGAAGCTTTCTTT.

This clone was observed a handful of times. This chain links TRBV19 with TRBJ2-6; D is uncertain. V lost 6 bases and J lost 4, with 4 bases in between. In germline, CDR1 is LNHDA, CDR2 SQIVND (reference sequence). This CDR3 is 12 amino acids long. The CDR3 sequence: CASRLGANVLTF. The CDR3 DNA reads as TGTGCCAGTAGGCTCGGGGCCAACGTCCTGACTTTC.

V is TRBV4-3 and J is TRBJ2-3, with D perhaps matching TRBD1 (5 bases). Trimming removed 0 bases from V and 0 bases from J, with 13 bases in between. The CDR3 runs 17 residues. Germline assignment: CDR1 LGHNA and CDR2 YSLEER. The CDR3 coding sequence is TGCGCCAGCAGCCAAGATTCGAGACAGACTAGCACAGATACGCAGTATTTT. Its protein is CASSQDSRQTSTDTQYF.

The genes are TRBV5-4 and TRBJ2-7, with D possibly being TRBD1 (6 bases). Deletions cut 4 bases from V and 3 bases from J, with 14 bases between. Germline V gene lookup returns CDR1 SGHNT and CDR2 YYREEE (reference sequence). The CDR3 has 14 residues. The CDR3 nucleotides are TGTGCCAGCAGCATAACAGGGAAGGGCTACGAGCAGTACTTC. Encoded protein: CASSITGKGYEQYF. Full variable domain (remainder filled in from reference TRBV5-4 and TRBJ2-7): ETGVTQSPTHLIKTRGQQVTLRCSSQSGHNTVSWYQQALGQGPQFIFQYYREEENGRGNFPPRFSGLQFPNYSSELNVNALELDDSALYLCASSITGKGYEQYFGPGTRLTVT.

V and J are TRBV19 and TRBJ1-5, with D perhaps TRBD1 (5 bases). Trimming stripped 2 bases from V and 5 bases from J, with 13 bases between. Germline CDR1 reads LNHDA; CDR2 reads SQIVND (reference sequence). The CDR3 extends over 15 amino acids. In DNA form, the CDR3 reads TGTGCCAGTAGTATAAAGGGGCAGCGCGATCAGCCCCAGCATTTT. Translating gives CASSIKGQRDQPQHF.